Included here is one T cell receptor (beta chain) sequence, with context. Participants spanned ages roughly 18 to 90 years and resided in around 25 US areas. Two negative PCRs, clearance, or symptom resolution were required of recovered Cohort 3 donors. The sample originates from a study of blood T cell repertoires in COVID-19. Overall study context: T cells, B-cell-depleted T cells, or PBMCs provided the cDNA or gDNA that served as material.

Per the study methods: From reference gene primer amplification, estimates of nucleated cell counts were derived. Profiling relied on immunoSEQ multiplex PCR, and the TCRdb table lists in-frame clones only, not all of them. That table gives V, J and clone size, and the DNA gave D and trimming. The top ten clones hold around 0.92% of a sample with a few hundred thousand clones, 88% of them seen once. Sequenced: PBMCs or T cells enriched from blood (not recorded which). The source is a woman in her 30s who had recovered from COVID-19.

As DNA, the CDR3 is TGTGCCAGCATTATAGCGTCGGATGAAGAGACCCAGTACTTC. Protein product: CASIIASDEETQYF. The V gene is TRBV28, the J gene TRBJ2-5, with D maybe TRBD2 (5 bases). V dropped 7 bases and J dropped 3 bases, with 15 bases sitting between them. The germline V gene has CDR1 MDHEN and CDR2 SYDVKM. The CDR3 runs to 14 residues. The full variable domain, rest sourced from reference TRBV28 and TRBJ2-5, is DVKVTQSSRYLVKRTGEKVFLECVQDMDHENMFWYRQDPGLGLRLIYFSYDVKMKEKGDIPEGYSVSREKKERFSLILESASTNQTSMYLCASIIASDEETQYFGPGTRLLVL.